The rows below give T cell receptor beta chains drawn from one sample of a study of CD8 T cells in ankylosing spondylitis. TCRdb fed the 5' RACE reads into MiXCR, producing one record per CDR3 protein. The sample lists approximately 520,000 distinct CDR3 sequences, 5.3% seen once, with around 3.5% in the top ten. Material for sequencing was blood, either unsorted or a sorted T cell fraction (not recorded which). Receptors originate from a male donor with ankylosing spondylitis. The CDR3 runs from the conserved cysteine through the conserved F or W. Fields, in order: V gene, D gene, J gene, clone size, CDR3 DNA, CDR3 protein. A D gene is named only where the DNA matches it firmly. The size entry is marked missing in some rows and otherwise reads once, few, many or a size class.

TRBV27	TRBD1	TRBJ2-7	many	TGTGCCAGCAGTACGCCCGACAGGGGTGACTACGAGCAGTACTTC	CASSTPDRGDYEQYF
TRBV20-1	TRBD1	TRBJ2-7	few	TGCAGTGCCACAACGGGACAGGGGGTTGTCGGGAAGCCCTACGAGCAGTACTTC	CSATTGQGVVGKPYEQYF
TRBV5-1	-	TRBJ1-1	many	TGCGCCAGCAGCTTGGATCTTCCGGGCACTGAAGCTTTCTTT	CASSLDLPGTEAFF
TRBV5-5	-	TRBJ2-1	many	TGTGCCAGCACTCAACCTCCCAGGTCACAGAACTCCTACAATGAGCAGTTCTTC	CASTQPPRSQNSYNEQFF
TRBV5-1	TRBD2	TRBJ2-1	many	TGCGCCAGCAGCTCACAAGCGGGAGGGCCCAATGAGCAGTTCTTC	CASSSQAGGPNEQFF
TRBV5-1	TRBD2	TRBJ2-1	many	TGCGCCAGCAGCTTGGCAGCGGGAGGGACTTACAATGAGCAGTTCTTC	CASSLAAGGTYNEQFF
TRBV11-3	-	TRBJ2-2	-	TGTGCCAGCAGCCGGATACAAACGACCGGGGAGCTGTTTTTT	CASSRIQTTGELFF
TRBV7-9	-	TRBJ2-3	many	TGTGCCAGCAGCCCTCGGTCCAGTAGCACAGATACGCAGTATTTT	CASSPRSSSTDTQYF
TRBV4-3	-	TRBJ1-4	many	TGCGCCAGCAGCCAAGTGGCACATCGAGGAGGAGAAAAACTGTTTTTT	CASSQVAHRGGEKLFF
TRBV20-1	-	TRBJ2-3	many	TGCAGTGCTAGTCTCCCTTACACAGATACGCAGTATTTT	CSASLPYTDTQYF
TRBV12-3/TRBV12-4	-	TRBJ1-1	many	TGTGCCAGCAGTTTTACTCTGGTCACTGAAGCTTTCTTT	CASSFTLVTEAFF
TRBV7-9	-	TRBJ2-1	many	TGTGCCAGCAGTTTAAACAATGAGCAGTTCTTC	CASSLNNEQFF
TRBV20-1	TRBD1	TRBJ1-5	many	TGCAGTGCTCTCCGGGACAGGGGAAGCAATCAGCCCCAGCATTTT	CSALRDRGSNQPQHF
TRBV29-1	-	TRBJ2-2	many	TGCAGCGTTCCCAGGGGCCTGAACACCGGGGAGCTGTTTTTT	CSVPRGLNTGELFF
TRBV25-1	TRBD1	TRBJ2-1	many	TGTGCCAGCAGTGAAATGGGACAGGGGGGGAATGAGCAGTTCTTC	CASSEMGQGGNEQFF
TRBV9	TRBD2	TRBJ2-3	-	TGTGCCAGCAGCGGAGACCCGGGACTAGCAGTTTTCACAGATACGCAGTATTTT	CASSGDPGLAVFTDTQYF
TRBV25-1	-	TRBJ2-4	many	TGTGCCAGCAGCCCCCGGGCCCCAAGGAGGATTCAGTACTTC	CASSPRAPRRIQYF
TRBV7-9	-	TRBJ2-5	many	TGTGCCAGCACCCTCTTAGAGACCCAGTACTTC	CASTLLETQYF
TRBV7-2	TRBD2	TRBJ2-7	-	TGTGCCAGCAGCTTAGGTGTTAGCGGGGTCGAGCAGTACTTC	CASSLGVSGVEQYF
TRBV5-1	-	TRBJ1-1	many	TGCGCCAGCAGCCGCCGTGGGGTGAACACTGAAGCTTTCTTT	CASSRRGVNTEAFF
TRBV10-2	TRBD2	TRBJ2-2	-	TGCGCCAGCAGTACGTGGGAGGGCAACACCGGGGAGCTGTTTTTT	CASSTWEGNTGELFF
TRBV2	-	TRBJ2-3	many	TGTGCCAGCAGTAACGAATATACGCAGTATTTT	CASSNEYTQYF
TRBV29-1	TRBD2	TRBJ2-5	many	TGCAGCGCACGTACCGGGGGGGGATTCGGGGAGACCCAGTACTTC	CSARTGGGFGETQYF
TRBV4-3	TRBD1	TRBJ1-4	many	TGCGCCAGCAGCCAAGAAGCCCGTCAGGGGGTGGGGGAAAAACTGTTTTTT	CASSQEARQGVGEKLFF
TRBV5-1	TRBD2	TRBJ2-3	many	TGCGCCAGCAGGCAGCTAGCGGGAGCTGGAGATACGCAGTATTTT	CASRQLAGAGDTQYF
TRBV5-1	-	TRBJ2-7	many	TGCGCCAGCAGCTTGGCCCCGGGAGTCGCCTACGAGCAGTACTTC	CASSLAPGVAYEQYF
TRBV7-9	-	TRBJ2-1	many	TGTGCCAGCAGCTTAGCGAGAGGGAGTGACAATGAGCAGTTCTTC	CASSLARGSDNEQFF
TRBV7-9	-	TRBJ2-1	many	TGTGCCAGCAGCTTAAGTGGTGGTCGGAACTACAATGAGCAGTTCTTC	CASSLSGGRNYNEQFF